Listed here is a single TCR beta chain. The CDR3 extends over 13 amino acids. V shed 4 bases and J 4 bases; nucleotides not matched to a gene: 3. The entry originates in a study of blood T cell repertoires in COVID-19. Per the authors' pipeline: Counts of nucleated cells, estimated from reference gene primer amplification, were obtained. Assay: immunoSEQ multiplex PCR; the TCRdb copy retains only in-frame clones and omits some. V and J calls and clone size follow that table, whereas D and trimming were derived from the DNA. The sample has 130,000 or so clones; about 86% are singletons. This sequence joins TRBV12-3 or TRBV12-4 and TRBJ1-2, with 7 bases matching TRBD1. Source material: peripheral blood. This receptor was obtained from a woman aged 60-70 years with acute or convalescent COVID-19. In DNA, the CDR3 is TGTGCCAGCAGTTCTGAGGGGGCCTATGGCTACACCTTC. Amino acids: CASSSEGAYGYTF.